These 10 T cell receptor beta chains share one sample of origin, sequenced in a study of blood T cell repertoires in COVID-19. Libraries were prepared by immunoSEQ multiplex PCR; TCRdb keeps only in-frame clonotypes and omits some of them. Of about 59,000 clones listed, approximately 84% were seen once; the top ten hold roughly 5.3%. Sample: peripheral blood. These receptors were taken from an older man in a cohort sampled during active COVID-19.

V usage is TRBV9 and J usage is TRBJ1-5; the match to TRBD1 covers 7 bases. This CDR3 region has 15 residues. Looked up from germline, CDR1 is SGDLS and CDR2 is YYNGEE. V lost 2 bases, J lost 3 bases, and 5 bases stayed unmatched. The CDR3 DNA follows: TGTGCCAGCAGCGTTACAGGGGATCCCAATCAGCCCCAGCATTTT. Translation: CASSVTGDPNQPQHF.

The DNA for the CDR3 is TGTGCCACCAGCAGACCTACTAGGGCTGAGCAGTTCTTC. This gives the protein CATSRPTRAEQFF. This chain connects TRBV15 to TRBJ2-1; D may be TRBD2 (5 bases). CDR1 LNHNV and CDR2 YYDKDF come from the germline V gene (reference sequence). Trimming pared 2 bases from V and 9 bases from J, leaving 11 bases between. This CDR3 contains 13 residues.

The V gene is TRBV11-2, the J gene TRBJ1-1, with 7 bases that match TRBD1. Per germline, CDR1 SGHAT and CDR2 FQNNGV. The CDR3 is 13 amino acids. With V trimmed by 5 bases and J by 4 bases, 4 bases remained unmatched. The CDR3 protein is CASSAQGGTEAFF. DNA for the CDR3: TGTGCCAGCAGCGCCCAGGGGGGCACTGAAGCTTTCTTT.

The CDR3 reads CAISESGTGGRETQYF. CDR3 coding DNA: TGTGCCATCAGTGAGTCCGGGACAGGGGGACGAGAGACCCAGTACTTC. The genes are TRBV10-3 and TRBJ2-5, with 11 bases that match TRBD1. V dropped 0 bases and J dropped 4; count of bases not matched to a gene: 4. This CDR3 region has 16 residues. Germline V lookup: CDR1 ENHRY, CDR2 SYGVKD.

The chain uses TRBV29-1 and TRBJ1-1; D gene unclear. Trimming stripped 7 bases from V and 0 bases from J, with 15 bases between. CDR3 length equals 14 residues. Germline assignment: CDR1 SQVTM and CDR2 ANQGSEA. Here the CDR3 DNA reads TGCAGCGACCAACACAGTAGGTTGAACACTGAAGCTTTCTTT. Its translation: CSDQHSRLNTEAFF.

The CDR3 coding sequence is TGCGCCAGCAGTGAGTCGGGAGGGCAAGCTTTCTTT. It encodes CASSESGGQAFF. This chain links TRBV10-1 with TRBJ1-1; D is uncertain. From germline, CDR1 is WNHNN and CDR2 SYGVQD (reference sequence). Trimming stripped 0 bases from V and 9 bases from J, with 8 bases between. The CDR3 runs 12 residues.

This chain joins TRBV29-1 and TRBJ2-1, with 8 nucleotides matching TRBD2. The CDR3 covers 16 residues. Germline-derived CDR1 and CDR2 are SQVTM and ANQGSEA. V trimming: 5 bases; J trimming: 5 bases; junction bases outside the gene matches: 14. CDR3 in amino acids: CSVMADRLAGNNEQFF. As DNA, the CDR3 is TGCAGCGTTATGGCGGACCGGCTAGCGGGTAACAATGAGCAGTTCTTC.

This rearrangement joins TRBV5-1 to TRBJ1-1; D is unclear. V was clipped by 0 bases and J by 1 base, with 7 bases between them. The CDR3 is 14 amino acids. CDR1 SGHRS and CDR2 YFSETQ come from the germline V gene. The CDR3 DNA follows: TGCGCCAGCAGCTTGGCCTATAGGAACACTGAAGCTTTCTTT. Amino acid sequence: CASSLAYRNTEAFF.

The rearrangement uses TRBV27 and TRBJ1-5; TRBD1 matches at 8 bases. Germline V gene data show CDR1 as MNHEY and CDR2 as SMNVEV (reference sequence). With V trimmed by 6 bases and J by 5 bases, 9 bases remained unmatched. The CDR3 runs to 15 residues. In nucleotides, the CDR3 is TGTGCCAGCAGACTCAGGACAGGGTGGGATCAGCCCCAGCATTTT. Its translation is CASRLRTGWDQPQHF.

The chain couples TRBV6-5 to TRBJ1-2; 10 bases are a match to TRBD1. CDR3 size: 16 residues. The junction had 8 bases not matched to a gene; V was cut back by 4 bases and J by 3 bases. Germline V lookup: CDR1 MNHEY, CDR2 SVGAGI. Here the CDR3 reads CASSSLRTGGDYGYTF. CDR3 DNA: TGTGCCAGCAGTTCCCTTAGGACAGGGGGAGACTATGGCTACACCTTC.